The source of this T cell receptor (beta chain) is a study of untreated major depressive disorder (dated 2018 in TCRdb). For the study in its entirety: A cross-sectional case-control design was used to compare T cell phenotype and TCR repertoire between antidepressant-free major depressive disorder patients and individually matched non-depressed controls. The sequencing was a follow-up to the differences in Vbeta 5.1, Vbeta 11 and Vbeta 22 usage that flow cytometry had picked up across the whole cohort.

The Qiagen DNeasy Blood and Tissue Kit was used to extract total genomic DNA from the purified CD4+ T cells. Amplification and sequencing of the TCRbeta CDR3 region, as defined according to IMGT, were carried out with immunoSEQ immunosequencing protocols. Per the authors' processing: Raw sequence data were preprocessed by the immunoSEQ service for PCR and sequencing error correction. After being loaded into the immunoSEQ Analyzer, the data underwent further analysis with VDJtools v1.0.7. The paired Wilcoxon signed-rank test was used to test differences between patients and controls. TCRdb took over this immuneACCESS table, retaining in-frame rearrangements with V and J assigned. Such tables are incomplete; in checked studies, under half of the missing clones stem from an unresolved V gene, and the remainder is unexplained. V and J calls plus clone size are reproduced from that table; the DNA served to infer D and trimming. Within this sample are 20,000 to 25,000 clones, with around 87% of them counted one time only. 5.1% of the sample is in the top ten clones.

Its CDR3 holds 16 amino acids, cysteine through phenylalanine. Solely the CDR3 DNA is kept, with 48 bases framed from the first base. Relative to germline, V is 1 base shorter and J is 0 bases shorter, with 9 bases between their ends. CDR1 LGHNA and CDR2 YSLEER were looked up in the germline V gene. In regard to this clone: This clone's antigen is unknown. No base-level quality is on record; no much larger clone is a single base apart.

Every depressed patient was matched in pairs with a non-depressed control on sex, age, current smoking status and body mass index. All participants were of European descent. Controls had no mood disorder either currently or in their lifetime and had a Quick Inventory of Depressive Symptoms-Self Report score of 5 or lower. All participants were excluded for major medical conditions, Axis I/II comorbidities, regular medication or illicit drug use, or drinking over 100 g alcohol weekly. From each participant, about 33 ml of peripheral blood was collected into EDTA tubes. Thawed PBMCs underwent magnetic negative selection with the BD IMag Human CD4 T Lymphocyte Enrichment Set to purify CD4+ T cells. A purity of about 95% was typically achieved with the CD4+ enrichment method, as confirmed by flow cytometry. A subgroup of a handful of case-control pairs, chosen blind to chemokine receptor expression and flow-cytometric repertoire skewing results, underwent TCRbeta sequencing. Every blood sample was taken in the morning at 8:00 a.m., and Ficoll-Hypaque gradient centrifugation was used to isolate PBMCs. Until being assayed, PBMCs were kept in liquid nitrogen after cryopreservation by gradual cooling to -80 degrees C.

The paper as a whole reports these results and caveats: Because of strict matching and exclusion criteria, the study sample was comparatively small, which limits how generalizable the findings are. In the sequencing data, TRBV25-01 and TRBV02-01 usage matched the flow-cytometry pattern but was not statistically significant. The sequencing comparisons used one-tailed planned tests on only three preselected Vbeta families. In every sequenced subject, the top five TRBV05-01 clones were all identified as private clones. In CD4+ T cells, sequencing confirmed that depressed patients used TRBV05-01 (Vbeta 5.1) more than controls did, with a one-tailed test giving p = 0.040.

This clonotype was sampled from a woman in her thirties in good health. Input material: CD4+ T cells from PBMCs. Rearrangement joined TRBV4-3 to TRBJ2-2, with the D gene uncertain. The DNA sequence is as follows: TGCGCCAGCAGCCAAGGGACGCTAACGAACACCGGGGAGCTGTTTTTT. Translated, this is CASSQGTLTNTGELFF.